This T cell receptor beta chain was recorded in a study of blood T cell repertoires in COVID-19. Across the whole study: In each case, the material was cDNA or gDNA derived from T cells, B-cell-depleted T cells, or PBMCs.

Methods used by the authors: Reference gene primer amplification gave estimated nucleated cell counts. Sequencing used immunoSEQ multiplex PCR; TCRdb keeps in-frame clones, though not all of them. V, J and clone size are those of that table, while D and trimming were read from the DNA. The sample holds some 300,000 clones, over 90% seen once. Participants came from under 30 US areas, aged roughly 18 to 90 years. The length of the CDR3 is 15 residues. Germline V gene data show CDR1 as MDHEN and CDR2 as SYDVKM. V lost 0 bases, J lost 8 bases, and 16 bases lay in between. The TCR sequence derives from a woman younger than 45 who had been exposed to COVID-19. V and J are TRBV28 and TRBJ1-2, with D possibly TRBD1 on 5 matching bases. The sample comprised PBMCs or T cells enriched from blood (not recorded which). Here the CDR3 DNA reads TGTGCCAGCAGTTTATGGGAACGGCAGGGCGCCGGCTACACCTTC. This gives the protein CASSLWERQGAGYTF.